A selection of T cell receptor beta chains follows, all from one sample in a study of cytomegalovirus exposure and HLA in healthy donors. Sequencing used immunoSEQ multiplex PCR; TCRdb keeps in-frame clones, though not all of them. The table lists some 150,000 clones, 82% of them singletons. The sample was PBMCs. The receptors were gathered from a man aged 45-65 years in good health and CMV-seropositive. Each CDR3 is given with its conserved first and last residue.

V gene	CDR3 protein
TRBV19	CASQDRPREKLFF
TRBV5-6	CASSSTGRKNTEAFF
TRBV5-1	CASSLAQGALSSTNEKLFF
TRBV5-1	CASSLGQGSNQPQHF
TRBV6-6	CASSYRREKAHNEQFF
TRBV5-1	CASSLTGLDSTYEQYF
TRBV7-2	CASSLYSGRETQYF
TRBV10-3	CAISSRVTEAFF
TRBV10-3	CAISESPSGVLNEQFF
TRBV7-2	CASSSQGPPQHF
TRBV5-4	CASQRDRVSGAATDTQYF
TRBV6-1	CASSPFESGELFF
TRBV4-2	CASSQGQGAWDEQFF
TRBV10-3	CAISETSRTGELFF
TRBV6-6	CASGATGGKTPLHF
TRBV19	CASFKLGQMTWSNQPQHF
TRBV28	CASSFGGQETQYF
TRBV5-1	CASRFDSVSTDTQYF
TRBV6-6	CASSTTGTDDEKLFF
TRBV6-5	CASSYLLAGTGELFF
TRBV5-6	CASTSSGLLKNIQYF
TRBV30	CAWSLSQGVGYTF
TRBV5-4	CASSLGGRAGTDTQYF
TRBV9	CASSVLGSSYNEQFF
TRBV19	CASSGQGTYSNQPQHF
TRBV5-1	CASSFFRITDTQYF
TRBV28	CASVGAAEANVLTF
TRBV9	CASSPSEGQPQHF
TRBV4-1	CASSQAQGADYGYTF
TRBV6-6	CASSSLGAAKNIQYF
TRBV28	CASSRGYEQYF
TRBV6-5	CASRATATYEQYF
TRBV4-2	CASSQERVETQYF
TRBV4-1	CASSQDPSGGLSWTQYF
TRBV28	CASTRGIYSETQYF
TRBV28	CASSFIPGQGAMANEKLFF
TRBV19	CASSDRDSNEKLFF
TRBV18	CASTTGLDQPQHF
TRBV5-5	CASSLWQGAETQYF